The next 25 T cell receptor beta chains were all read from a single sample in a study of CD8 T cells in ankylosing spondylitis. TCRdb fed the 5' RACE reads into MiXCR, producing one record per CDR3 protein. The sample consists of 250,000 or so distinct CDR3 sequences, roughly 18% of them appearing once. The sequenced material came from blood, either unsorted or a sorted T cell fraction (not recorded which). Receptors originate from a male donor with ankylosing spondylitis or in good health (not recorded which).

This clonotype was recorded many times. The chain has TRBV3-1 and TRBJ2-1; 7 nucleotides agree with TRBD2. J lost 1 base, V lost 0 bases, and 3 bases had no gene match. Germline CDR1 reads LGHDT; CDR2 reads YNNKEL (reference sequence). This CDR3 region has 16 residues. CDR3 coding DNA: TGTGCCAGCAGCCAAGAGGGAGGGTTTTCCTACAATGAGCAGTTCTTC. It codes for CASSQEGGFSYNEQFF.

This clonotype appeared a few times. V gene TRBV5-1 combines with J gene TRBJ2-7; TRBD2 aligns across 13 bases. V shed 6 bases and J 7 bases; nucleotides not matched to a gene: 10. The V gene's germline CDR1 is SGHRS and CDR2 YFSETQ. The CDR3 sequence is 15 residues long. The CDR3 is CASTIGLAGEFEQYF. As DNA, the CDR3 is TGCGCCAGCACCATAGGACTAGCGGGAGAGTTTGAGCAGTACTTC.

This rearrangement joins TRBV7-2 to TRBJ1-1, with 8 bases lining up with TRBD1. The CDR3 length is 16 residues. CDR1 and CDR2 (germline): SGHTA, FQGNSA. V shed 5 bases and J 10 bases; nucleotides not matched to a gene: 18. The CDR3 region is CASSPRTGYPLVVAFF. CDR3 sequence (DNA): TGTGCCAGCAGCCCCCGGACAGGGTACCCTCTAGTAGTAGCTTTCTTT.

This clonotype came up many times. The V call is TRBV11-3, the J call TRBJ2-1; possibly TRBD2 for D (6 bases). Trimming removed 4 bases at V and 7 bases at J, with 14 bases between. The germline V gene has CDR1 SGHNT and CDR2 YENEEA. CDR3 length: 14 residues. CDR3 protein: CASSSEGLVNEQFF. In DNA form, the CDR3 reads TGTGCCAGCAGCTCGGAGGGCTTGGTGAATGAGCAGTTCTTC.

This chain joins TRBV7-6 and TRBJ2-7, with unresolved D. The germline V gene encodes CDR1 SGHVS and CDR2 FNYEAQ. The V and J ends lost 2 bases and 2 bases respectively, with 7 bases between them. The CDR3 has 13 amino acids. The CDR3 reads CASSLSEPYEQYF. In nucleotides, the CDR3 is TGTGCCAGCAGCTTATCGGAGCCCTACGAGCAGTACTTC.

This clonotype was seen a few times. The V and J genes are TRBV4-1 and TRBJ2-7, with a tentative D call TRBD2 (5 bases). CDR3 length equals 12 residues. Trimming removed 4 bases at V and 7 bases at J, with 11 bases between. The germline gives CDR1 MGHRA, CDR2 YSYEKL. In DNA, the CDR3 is TGCGCCAGCAGCCCCATGGGAGCTGAGCAGTACTTC. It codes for CASSPMGAEQYF.

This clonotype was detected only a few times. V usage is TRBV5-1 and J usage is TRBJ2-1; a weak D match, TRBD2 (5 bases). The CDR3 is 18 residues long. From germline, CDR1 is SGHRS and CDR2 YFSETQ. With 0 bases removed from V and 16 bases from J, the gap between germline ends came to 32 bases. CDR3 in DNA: TGCGCCAGCAGCTTGGGTTTCCGGGGTTTTAGGGCCTACAATGAGCGTTTCTTC. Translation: CASSLGFRGFRAYNERFF.

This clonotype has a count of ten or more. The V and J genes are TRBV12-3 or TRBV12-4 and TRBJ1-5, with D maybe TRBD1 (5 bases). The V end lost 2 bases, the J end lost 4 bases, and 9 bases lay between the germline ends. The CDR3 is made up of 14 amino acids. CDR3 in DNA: TGTGCCAGCAGTTTATTGGGGGGGAATCAGCCCCAGCATTTT. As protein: CASSLLGGNQPQHF.

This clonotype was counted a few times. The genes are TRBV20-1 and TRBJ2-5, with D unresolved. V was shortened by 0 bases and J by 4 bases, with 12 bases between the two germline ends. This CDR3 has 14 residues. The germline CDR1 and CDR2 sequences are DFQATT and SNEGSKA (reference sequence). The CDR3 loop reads CSARDPGARETQYF. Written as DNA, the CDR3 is TGCAGTGCTAGAGATCCCGGAGCGCGAGAGACCCAGTACTTC.

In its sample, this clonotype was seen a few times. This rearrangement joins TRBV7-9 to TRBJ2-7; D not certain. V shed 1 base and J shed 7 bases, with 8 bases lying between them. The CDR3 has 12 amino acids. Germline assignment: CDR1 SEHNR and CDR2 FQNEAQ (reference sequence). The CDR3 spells CASSLGVWEQYF. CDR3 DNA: TGTGCCAGCAGCTTAGGAGTATGGGAGCAGTACTTC.

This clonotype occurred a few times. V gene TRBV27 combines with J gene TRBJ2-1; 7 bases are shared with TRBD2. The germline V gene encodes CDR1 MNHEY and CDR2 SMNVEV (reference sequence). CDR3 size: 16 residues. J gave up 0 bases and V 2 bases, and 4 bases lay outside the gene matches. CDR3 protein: CASSLTSASSYNEQFF. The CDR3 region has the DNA TGTGCCAGCAGTTTAACTAGCGCGAGCTCCTACAATGAGCAGTTCTTC.

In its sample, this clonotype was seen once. CDR3 coding DNA: TGTGCCACCAGCAAAGTTGGAGGACTGGACACTGAAGCTTTCTTT. Translation: CATSKVGGLDTEAFF. V and J are TRBV15 and TRBJ1-1; D is undetermined. Looked up from germline, CDR1 is LNHNV and CDR2 is YYDKDF (reference sequence). The ends were cut back, 4 bases at V and 3 bases at J, with 15 bases in the middle. The CDR3 runs to 15 residues.

The CDR3 DNA follows: TGTGCCAGCAGTTATTATGTCGGGGACAGGAGCTACACCTTC. This sequence encodes CASSYYVGDRSYTF. This chain connects TRBV6-5 to TRBJ1-2; 8 nucleotides line up with TRBD1. V shed 3 bases and J 9 bases; nucleotides not matched to a gene: 9. The CDR3 is 14 residues long. Per germline, CDR1 MNHEY and CDR2 SVGAGI.

The CDR3 nucleotides read TGCAGCGTTCAGAAGGACAGCTCCTACGAGCAGTACTTC. It encodes CSVQKDSSYEQYF. This chain joins TRBV29-1 and TRBJ2-7, with D perhaps TRBD1 (6 bases). The CDR3 has 13 amino acids. CDR1 is SQVTM and CDR2 is ANQGSEA in the germline V gene. Trimming took off 5 bases at V and 0 bases at J, with 11 bases between the two ends.

The CDR3 sequence: CASSLSYRPAGDGTDTQYF. CDR3 coding DNA: TGTGCCAGCAGTTTATCTTACCGTCCAGCGGGGGACGGCACAGATACGCAGTATTTT. The V call is TRBV27, the J call TRBJ2-3; TRBD2 agrees at 8 bases. Germline CDR1 MNHEY, CDR2 SMNVEV (reference sequence). The CDR3 runs to 19 residues. V shed 0 bases and J 1 base; nucleotides not matched to a gene: 12.

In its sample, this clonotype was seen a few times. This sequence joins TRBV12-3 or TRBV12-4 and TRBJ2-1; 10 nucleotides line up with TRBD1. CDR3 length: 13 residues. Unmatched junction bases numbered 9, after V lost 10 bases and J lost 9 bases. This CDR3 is CAIAGDRGLEQFF. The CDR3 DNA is TGTGCCATTGCCGGGGACAGGGGACTTGAGCAGTTCTTC.

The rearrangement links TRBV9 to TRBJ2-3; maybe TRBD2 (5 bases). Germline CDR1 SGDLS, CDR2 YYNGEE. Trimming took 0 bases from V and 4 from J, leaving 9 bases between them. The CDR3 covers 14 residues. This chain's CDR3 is CASSVGSGADTQYF. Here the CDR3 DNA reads TGTGCCAGCAGCGTAGGGTCCGGGGCAGATACGCAGTATTTT.

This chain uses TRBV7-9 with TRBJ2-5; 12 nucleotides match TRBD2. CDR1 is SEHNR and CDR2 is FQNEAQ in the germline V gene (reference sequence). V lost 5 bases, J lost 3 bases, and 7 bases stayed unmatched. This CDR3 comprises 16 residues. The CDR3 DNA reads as TGTGCCAGCAGCCCTCGGACTAGCGGGATAGAAGAGACCCAGTACTTC. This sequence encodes CASSPRTSGIEETQYF.

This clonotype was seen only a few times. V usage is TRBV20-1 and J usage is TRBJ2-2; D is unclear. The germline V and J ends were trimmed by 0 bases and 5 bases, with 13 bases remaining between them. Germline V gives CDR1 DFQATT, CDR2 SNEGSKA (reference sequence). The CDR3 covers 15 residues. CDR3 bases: TGCAGTGCTAGAGATCAGGCTAGTGGGACCGGGGAGCTGTTTTTT. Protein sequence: CSARDQASGTGELFF.

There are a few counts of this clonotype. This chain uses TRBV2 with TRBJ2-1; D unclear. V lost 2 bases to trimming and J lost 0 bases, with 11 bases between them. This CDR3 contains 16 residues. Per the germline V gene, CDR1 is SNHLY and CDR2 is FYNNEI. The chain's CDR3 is CASSELETTSYNEQFF. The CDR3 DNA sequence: TGTGCCAGCAGTGAATTGGAGACCACCTCCTACAATGAGCAGTTCTTC.

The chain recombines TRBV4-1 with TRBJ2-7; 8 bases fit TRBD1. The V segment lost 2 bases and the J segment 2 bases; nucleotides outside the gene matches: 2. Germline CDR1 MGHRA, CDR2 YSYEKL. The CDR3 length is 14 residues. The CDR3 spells CASSQWTGTYEQYF. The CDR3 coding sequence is TGCGCCAGCAGCCAATGGACAGGGACCTACGAGCAGTACTTC.

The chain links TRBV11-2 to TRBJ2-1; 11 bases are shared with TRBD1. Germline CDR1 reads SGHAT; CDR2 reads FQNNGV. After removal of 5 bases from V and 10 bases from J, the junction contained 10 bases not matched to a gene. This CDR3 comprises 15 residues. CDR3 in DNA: TGTGCCAGCAGCCCCGCCGGACAGGGGGCTAGGGAGCAGTTCTTC. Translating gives CASSPAGQGAREQFF. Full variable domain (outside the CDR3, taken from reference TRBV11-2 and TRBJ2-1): EAGVAQSPRYKIIEKRQSVAFWCNPISGHATLYWYQQILGQGPKLLIQFQNNGVVDDSQLPKDRFSAERLKGVDSTLKIQPAKLEDSAVYLCASSPAGQGAREQFFGPGTRLTVL.

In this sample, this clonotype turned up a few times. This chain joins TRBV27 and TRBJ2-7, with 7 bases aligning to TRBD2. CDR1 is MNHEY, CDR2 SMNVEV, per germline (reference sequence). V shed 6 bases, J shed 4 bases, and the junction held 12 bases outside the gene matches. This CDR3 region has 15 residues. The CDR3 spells CASSLTRAGMYEQYF. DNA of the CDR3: TGTGCCAGCAGCCTAACCCGAGCGGGAATGTACGAGCAGTACTTC.

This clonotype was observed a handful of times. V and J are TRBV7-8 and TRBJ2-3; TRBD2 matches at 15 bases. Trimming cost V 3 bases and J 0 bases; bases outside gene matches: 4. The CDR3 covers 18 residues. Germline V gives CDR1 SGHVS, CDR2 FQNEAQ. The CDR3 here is CASSFRTSGRASTDTQYF. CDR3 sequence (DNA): TGTGCCAGCAGCTTTCGGACTAGCGGGAGGGCTAGCACAGATACGCAGTATTTT.

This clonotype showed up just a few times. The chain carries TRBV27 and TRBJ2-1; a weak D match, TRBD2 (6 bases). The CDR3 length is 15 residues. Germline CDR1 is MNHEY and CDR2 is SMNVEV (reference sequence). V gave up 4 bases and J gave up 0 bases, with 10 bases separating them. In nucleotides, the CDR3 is TGTGCCAGCAGTTCCCGGGGGAGCTCCTACAATGAGCAGTTCTTC. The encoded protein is CASSSRGSSYNEQFF.